These 10 T cell receptor beta chains came from one sample sequenced in a study of regulatory T cells in long-lasting Graves disease. Documented time point: persistent/refractory GD, antithyroid drugs over 5 years with positive TRAb. From PBMCs, RNA was extracted and then used to make the TCR library. Assembly of TCR beta libraries relied on iRepertoire HTBI primers together with Arm-PCR of CDR3 regions. TCRdb reprocessed the multiplex PCR reads with MiXCR, giving one entry per CDR3 protein. Of roughly 700,000 distinct CDR3 sequences listed, 25% to 35% are singletons. This sample comprised peripheral blood mononuclear cells (PBMCs), obtained when the disease was refractory, from a patient treated with antithyroid drugs. These receptors all stem from a female donor with Graves disease.

This sequence joins TRBV20-1 and TRBJ1-1; 8 bases are a match to TRBD1. Trimming took 6 bases from V and 0 from J; bases not matched to a gene: 12. From germline, CDR1 is DFQATT and CDR2 SNEGSKA (reference sequence). The CDR3 spans 16 residues. CDR3 sequence reads: CSAPSRSGGMNTEAFF. The DNA of the CDR3 is TGCAGTGCCCCCTCGAGGTCAGGGGGCATGAACACTGAAGCTTTCTTT.

The J gene is TRBJ1-1, the V gene TRBV20-1; no reliable D call. Germline V gives CDR1 DFQATT, CDR2 SNEGSKA (reference sequence). V gave up 4 bases and J gave up 3 bases, with 0 bases separating them. CDR3 size: 9 residues. CDR3 DNA sequence: TGCAGTGCTAACACTGAAGCTTTCTTT. This translates into CSANTEAFF.

CDR3 in DNA: TGTGCCAGCAGCCAAATGGACTGGAGGATGAACACTGAAGCTTTCTTT. Its translation: CASSQMDWRMNTEAFF. J is TRBJ1-1 and V is TRBV16; D gene ambiguous. The CDR3 is 16 residues long. Trimming took off 2 bases at V and 0 bases at J, with 13 bases between the two ends. Germline lookup yields CDR1 KGHSY and CDR2 FQNENV.

J is TRBJ1-2 and V is TRBV4-1; D is unresolved. Deletions cut 0 bases from V and 2 bases from J, with 10 bases between. The CDR3 contains 15 residues. Germline V gives CDR1 MGHRA, CDR2 YSYEKL. The CDR3 sequence is CASSQEKHSNYGYTF. The CDR3 DNA sequence: TGCGCCAGCAGCCAAGAAAAACACAGCAACTATGGCTACACCTTC.

This clonotype was recorded many times. V is TRBV12-3 or TRBV12-4 and J is TRBJ2-2; the D gene is possibly TRBD2 (6 bases). The CDR3 is made up of 15 amino acids. V was shortened by 5 bases and J by 4 bases, with 14 bases between the two germline ends. The CDR3 region has the DNA TGTGCCAGCAGTCCCCTTGGCGGGACCACCGGGGAGCTGTTTTTT. As protein: CASSPLGGTTGELFF.

This clonotype was counted many times. This chain uses TRBV6-1 with TRBJ2-2; a possible D gene is TRBD1 (6 bases). V lost 7 bases to trimming and J lost 0 bases, with 18 bases between them. Germline V lookup: CDR1 MNHNS, CDR2 SASEGT. This CDR3 comprises 17 residues. The CDR3 spells CASIRLPGATNTGELFF. CDR3 bases: TGTGCCAGCATCCGACTGCCAGGGGCCACGAACACCGGGGAGCTGTTTTTT.

The chain links TRBV30 to TRBJ1-2; TRBD1 is a possible D gene (6 bases). The CDR3 spans 13 residues. CDR1 GTSNPN and CDR2 SVGIG come from the germline V gene (reference sequence). V lost 2 bases, J lost 8 bases, and 15 bases lay in between. This CDR3 reads CAWSPQGKNGYTF. In nucleotides, the CDR3 is TGTGCCTGGAGTCCCCAGGGGAAAAACGGCTACACCTTC.

The chain employs TRBV28 and TRBJ1-1, with D unclear. Germline values: CDR1 MDHEN, CDR2 SYDVKM. This CDR3 comprises 16 residues. Trimming took off 7 bases at V and 3 bases at J, with 21 bases between the two ends. CDR3 in DNA: TGTGCCAGCACTTTCTACGCGGGCAGGAAGGACACTGAAGCTTTCTTT. Translating gives CASTFYAGRKDTEAFF.

The V call is TRBV20-1, the J call TRBJ1-1; TRBD1 agrees at 8 bases. The germline CDR1 and CDR2 sequences are DFQATT and SNEGSKA (reference sequence). This CDR3 region has 14 residues. V shed 6 bases and J 7 bases; nucleotides not matched to a gene: 13. This chain's CDR3 is CSAYTAPGTGEAFF. The CDR3 region has the DNA TGCAGTGCCTACACGGCGCCCGGGACAGGTGAAGCTTTCTTT.

This clonotype was seen a handful of times. This chain joins TRBV27 and TRBJ1-1, with D unresolved. The CDR3 contains 15 residues. Trimming pared 7 bases from V and 0 bases from J, leaving 15 bases between. Germline CDR1 and CDR2: MNHEY and SMNVEV (reference sequence). The CDR3 loop reads CASTPRGVVNTEAFF. The CDR3 coding sequence is TGTGCCAGCACCCCACGGGGTGTAGTGAACACTGAAGCTTTCTTT.